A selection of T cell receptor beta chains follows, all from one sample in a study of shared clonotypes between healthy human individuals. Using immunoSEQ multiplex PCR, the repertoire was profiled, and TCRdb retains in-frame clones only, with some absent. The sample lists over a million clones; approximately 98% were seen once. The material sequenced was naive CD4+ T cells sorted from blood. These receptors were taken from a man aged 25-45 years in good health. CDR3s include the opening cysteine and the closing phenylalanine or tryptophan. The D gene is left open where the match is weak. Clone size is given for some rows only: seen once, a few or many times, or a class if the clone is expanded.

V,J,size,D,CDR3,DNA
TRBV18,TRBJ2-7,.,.,CASTGQQNGGEQYF,TGTGCCAGCACTGGACAGCAAAATGGGGGCGAGCAGTACTTC
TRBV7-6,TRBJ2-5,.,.,CASSRVGRGETQYF,TGTGCCAGCAGCCGAGTGGGACGGGGGGAGACCCAGTACTTC
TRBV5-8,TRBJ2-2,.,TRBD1,CASSLPGQGAPGTGELFF,TGTGCCAGCAGCTTGCCGGGACAGGGGGCGCCCGGCACCGGGGAGCTGTTTTTT
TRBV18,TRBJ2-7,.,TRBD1,CASSSPRQGESEQYF,TGTGCCAGCTCATCCCCTCGACAGGGGGAAAGCGAGCAGTACTTC
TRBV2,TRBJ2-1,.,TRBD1,CASRDRGRGQFF,TGTGCCAGCAGGGACAGGGGGCGCGGGCAGTTCTTC
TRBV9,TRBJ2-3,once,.,CASSVVGIYTDTQYF,TGTGCCAGCAGCGTAGTTGGGATCTACACAGATACGCAGTATTTT
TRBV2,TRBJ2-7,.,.,CASSEAGPQYF,TGTGCCAGCAGTGAAGCGGGGCCGCAGTACTTC
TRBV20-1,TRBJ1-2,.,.,CSKTGIGGYTF,TGCAGTAAAACAGGGATTGGAGGCTACACCTTC
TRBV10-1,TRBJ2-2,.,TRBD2,CASSPRLAGTGELFF,TGCGCCAGCAGCCCGAGACTAGCGGGCACCGGGGAGCTGTTTTTT
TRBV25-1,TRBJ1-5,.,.,CASSRGGAQPQHF,TGTGCCAGCAGTCGAGGTGGGGCACAGCCCCAGCATTTT
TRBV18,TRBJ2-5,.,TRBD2,CASSTGLAGRYQETQYF,TGTGCCAGCTCAACGGGACTAGCGGGACGGTACCAAGAGACCCAGTACTTC
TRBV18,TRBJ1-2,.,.,CASSVDSYGYTF,TGTGCCAGCTCAGTCGACAGTTATGGCTACACCTTC
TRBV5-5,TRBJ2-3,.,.,CASSFLGTDTQYF,TGTGCCAGCAGCTTTTTGGGCACAGATACGCAGTATTTT
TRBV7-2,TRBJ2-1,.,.,CASSIQGSHEQFF,TGTGCCAGCAGCATTCAGGGAAGCCATGAGCAGTTCTTC
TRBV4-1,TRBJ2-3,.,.,CASSQLGLSDTQYF,TGCGCCAGCAGCCAGTTGGGTTTATCAGATACGCAGTATTTT
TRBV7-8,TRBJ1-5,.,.,CASSSRVLPGGDQPQHF,TGTGCCAGCAGCTCCAGGGTTTTGCCCGGGGGTGATCAGCCCCAGCATTTT
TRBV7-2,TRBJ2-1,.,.,CASSLVADSYNEQFF,TGTGCCAGCAGCTTAGTAGCGGACTCCTACAATGAGCAGTTCTTC
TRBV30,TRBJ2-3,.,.,CAWSSPTQYF,TGTGCCTGGTCCTCTCCTACGCAGTATTTT
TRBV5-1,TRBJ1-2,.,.,CATSGGYGYTF,TGCGCCACCTCGGGGGGCTATGGCTACACCTTC
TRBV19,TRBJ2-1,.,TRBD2,CASSRGLAGARGYNEQFF,TGTGCCAGTAGTAGGGGACTAGCGGGAGCTAGGGGCTACAATGAGCAGTTCTTC
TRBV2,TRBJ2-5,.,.,CASSKGERVGETQYF,TGTGCCAGCAGTAAAGGGGAGAGGGTAGGAGAGACCCAGTACTTC
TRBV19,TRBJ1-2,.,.,CASVRGANYGYTF,TGTGCCAGCGTTAGGGGAGCTAACTATGGCTACACCTTC
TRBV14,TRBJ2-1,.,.,CASSQGRGQGGYNEQFF,TGTGCCAGCAGCCAAGGACGGGGGCAGGGGGGCTACAATGAGCAGTTCTTC
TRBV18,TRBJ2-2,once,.,CASSPDRTGELFF,TGTGCCAGCTCACCAGACAGAACCGGGGAGCTGTTTTTT
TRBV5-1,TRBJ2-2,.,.,CASSAVVTGNTGELFF,TGCGCCAGCAGCGCGGTTGTGACAGGGAACACCGGGGAGCTGTTTTTT
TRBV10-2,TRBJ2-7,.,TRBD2,CASSVSGRASEQYF,TGCGCCAGCAGTGTTAGCGGGAGGGCCTCCGAGCAGTACTTC
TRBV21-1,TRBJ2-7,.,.,CASSKAEASGSSYEQYF,TGTGCCAGCAGCAAAGCGGAGGCTAGCGGGAGCTCCTACGAGCAGTACTTC
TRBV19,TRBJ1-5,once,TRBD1,CATRKQQGVAQHF,TGTGCCACCCGGAAACAACAGGGGGTGGCCCAGCATTTT
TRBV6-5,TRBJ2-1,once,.,CASSYSPLYNEQFF,TGTGCCAGCAGTTACTCGCCTCTCTACAATGAGCAGTTCTTC
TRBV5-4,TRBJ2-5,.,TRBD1,CASSLSGTGKETQYF,TGTGCCAGCAGCTTGAGTGGGACAGGGAAAGAGACCCAGTACTTC
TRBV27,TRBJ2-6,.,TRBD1,CASSLSAWGQGPAGANVLTF,TGTGCCAGCAGTTTATCGGCCTGGGGACAGGGTCCCGCTGGGGCCAACGTCCTGACTTTC
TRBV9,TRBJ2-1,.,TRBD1,CASASSGTVNNEQFF,TGTGCCAGCGCCTCCTCCGGGACAGTAAACAATGAGCAGTTCTTC
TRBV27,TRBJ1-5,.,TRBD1,CASSLRSGQGNQPQHF,TGTGCCAGCAGTTTAAGATCAGGACAGGGGAATCAGCCCCAGCATTTT
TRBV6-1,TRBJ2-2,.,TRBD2,CASRRTSNTGELFF,TGTGCCAGCAGGAGGACTAGCAACACCGGGGAGCTGTTTTTT
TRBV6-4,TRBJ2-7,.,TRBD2,CASSLSGSCAYEQYF,TGTGCCAGCAGTCTGAGCGGGAGTTGCGCCTACGAGCAGTACTTC
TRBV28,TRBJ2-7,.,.,CASSPPGSSYEQYF,TGTGCCAGCAGTCCCCCGGGCAGCTCCTACGAGCAGTACTTC
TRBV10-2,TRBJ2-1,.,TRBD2,CASSEVSGPDEQFF,TGCGCCAGCAGTGAGGTTAGCGGGCCCGATGAGCAGTTCTTC
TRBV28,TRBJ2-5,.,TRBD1,CASSSSRQGPTQETQYF,TGTGCCAGCAGTTCCTCCCGACAGGGGCCAACCCAAGAGACCCAGTACTTC
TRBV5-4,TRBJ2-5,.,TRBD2,CASSRRLAGGHETQYF,TGTGCCAGCAGCCGCCGACTAGCGGGAGGGCATGAGACCCAGTACTTC
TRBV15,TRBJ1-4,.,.,CATSRRREKLFF,TGTGCCACCAGCAGAAGGAGAGAAAAACTGTTTTTT
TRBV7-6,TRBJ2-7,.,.,CASSLDGEEQYF,TGTGCCAGCAGCTTAGATGGTGAAGAGCAGTACTTC
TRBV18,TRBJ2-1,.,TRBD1,CASSPWDRGFEQFF,TGTGCCAGCTCACCTTGGGACAGGGGGTTTGAGCAGTTCTTC
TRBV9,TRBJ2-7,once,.,CASSLGEKPQYEQYF,TGTGCCAGCAGCCTCGGAGAGAAACCCCAGTACGAGCAGTACTTC
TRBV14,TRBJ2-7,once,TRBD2,CASSQERAGGNSYEQYF,TGTGCCAGCAGCCAAGAACGAGCGGGAGGGAATTCCTACGAGCAGTACTTC
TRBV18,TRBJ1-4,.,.,CASSATFGGAGEKLFF,TGTGCCAGCTCAGCCACGTTCGGGGGCGCTGGGGAAAAACTGTTTTTT
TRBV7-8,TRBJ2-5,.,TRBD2,CASRGAGLGGETQYF,TGTGCCAGCAGGGGAGCGGGATTGGGAGGAGAGACCCAGTACTTC
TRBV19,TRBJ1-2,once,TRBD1,CASSITPDRAYGYTF,TGTGCCAGTAGTATAACCCCGGACAGGGCTTATGGCTACACCTTC
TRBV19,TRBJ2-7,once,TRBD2,CASSISVAGVSYEQYF,TGTGCCAGTAGTATATCGGTAGCGGGAGTGTCCTACGAGCAGTACTTC
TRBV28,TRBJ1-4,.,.,CASSLPQGGEKLFF,TGTGCCAGCAGTTTACCACAGGGCGGAGAAAAACTGTTTTTT
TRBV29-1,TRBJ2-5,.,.,CSVILGAETQYF,TGCAGCGTAATACTCGGGGCGGAGACCCAGTACTTC
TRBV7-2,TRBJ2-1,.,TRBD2,CASSSRGGLAGATYNEQFF,TGTGCCAGCAGCTCCCGGGGGGGACTAGCGGGAGCCACCTACAATGAGCAGTTCTTC
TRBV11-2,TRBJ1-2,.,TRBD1,CASRGTGRRGYTF,TGTGCCAGCAGAGGGACAGGGCGTCGAGGCTACACCTTC
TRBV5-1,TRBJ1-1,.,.,CASSSEINTEAFF,TGCGCCAGCAGCTCGGAAATCAACACTGAAGCTTTCTTT
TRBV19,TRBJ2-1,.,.,CASGRTIQQFF,TGTGCCAGTGGGAGGACTATTCAGCAGTTCTTC
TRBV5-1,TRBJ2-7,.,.,CASSAFRGGDEQYF,TGCGCCAGCAGCGCCTTCAGGGGGGGGGACGAGCAGTACTTC
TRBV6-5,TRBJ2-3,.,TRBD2,CASSPGGSLDTQYF,TGTGCCAGCAGTCCAGGCGGGAGTCTAGATACGCAGTATTTT
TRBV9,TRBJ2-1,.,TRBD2,CASSVAGRARYEQFF,TGTGCCAGCAGCGTAGCCGGGAGGGCCAGGTATGAGCAGTTCTTC
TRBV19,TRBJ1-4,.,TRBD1,CASSRQTGALGTNEKLFF,TGTGCCAGTAGTAGACAGACAGGGGCCCTTGGAACTAATGAAAAACTGTTTTTT